The rows below give T cell receptor beta chains drawn from one sample of a study of identical twins. MiXCR, run by TCRdb on the 5' RACE reads, gives a single entry per CDR3 protein. This sample has approximately 240,000 distinct CDR3 sequences, with over 11% found just once. Sequenced material: memory (CD45RO+) T cells sorted from blood. All receptors derive from a woman between 18 and 30 years old in good health. Each CDR3 is given with its conserved first and last residue. The D gene is left open where the match is weak. The size of a clone is reported for some rows only, either as once, few or many, or as a class for expanded clones.

clone_size,d_call,j_call,v_call,cdr3_nt,cdr3_aa
-,-,TRBJ2-3,TRBV10-2,TGCGCCAGTGGGGACCATAGCACAGATACGCAGTATTTT,CASGDHSTDTQYF
-,TRBD1,TRBJ1-2,TRBV5-1,TGCGCCAGCAGCCGACCCGGGACAGAATATGGCTACACCTTC,CASSRPGTEYGYTF
-,TRBD1,TRBJ2-1,TRBV7-9,TGTGCCAGCAGTCCCGGGACAGGGGATAGGGATGAGCAGTTCTTC,CASSPGTGDRDEQFF
-,-,TRBJ1-5,TRBV6-2/TRBV6-3,TGTGCCAGCAGGGAAATCCTCCGGAGCAATCAGCCCCAGCATTTT,CASREILRSNQPQHF
-,-,TRBJ1-6,TRBV7-9,TGTGCCAGCAGCGCTACACCTGAATGGTCACCCCTCCACTTT,CASSATPEWSPLHF
many,-,TRBJ1-5,TRBV29-1,TGCAGCGTCTGGGACGGAGATCAGCCCCAGCATTTT,CSVWDGDQPQHF
few,-,TRBJ1-2,TRBV3-1,TGTGCCAGCAGCCCGACCGGGACATCACCAAATGGCTACACCTTC,CASSPTGTSPNGYTF
many,-,TRBJ1-1,TRBV5-1,TGCGCCAGCAGCTCCGTAGCCCCGAACACTGAAGCTTTCTTT,CASSSVAPNTEAFF
few,-,TRBJ2-7,TRBV7-9,TGTGCCAGCAGCTTAGGGGCGGAATCTTTCTACGAGCAGTACTTC,CASSLGAESFYEQYF
few,-,TRBJ1-5,TRBV19,TGTGCCAGTAGTATTGTGGGGCATCAGCCCCAGCATTTT,CASSIVGHQPQHF
few,-,TRBJ2-7,TRBV5-6,TGTGCCAGCAGCTGGAGGGGACAGAACTACGAGCAGTACTTC,CASSWRGQNYEQYF
many,-,TRBJ2-1,TRBV14,TGTGCCAGCAGCCAAGCGGTGGGCGACAATGAGCAGTTCTTC,CASSQAVGDNEQFF
many,-,TRBJ2-1,TRBV7-9,TGTGCCAGCAGCTTAGCGTCAATAACTGAGCAGTTCTTC,CASSLASITEQFF
once,-,TRBJ2-5,TRBV9,TGTGCCAGCAGCGTAGAGTTGGGAGAGACCCAGTACTTC,CASSVELGETQYF
-,-,TRBJ2-7,TRBV5-5,TGTGCCAGCAGCTTGGACCTCTCCCAGGGCGAGCAGTACTTC,CASSLDLSQGEQYF
many,-,TRBJ2-6,TRBV11-1,TGTGCCAGCAGCCTTAGATCCCAGTCTTCTACGGCTGGGGCCAACGTCCTGACTTTC,CASSLRSQSSTAGANVLTF